One T cell receptor beta chain is described in this entry. The data were obtained in a study of blood T cell repertoires in COVID-19. The wider study: From the United States, Italy and Spain came samples of acute and convalescent COVID-19. PBMCs, B-cell-depleted T cells, or T cells were the source of the cDNA or gDNA that made up the material.

Assay used: immunoSEQ multiplex PCR; TCRdb lists only in-frame clones, some missing. The data show 470,000 or so clones, 70% to 90% seen once. The CDR3 extends over 14 amino acids. Germline CDR1 MDHEN, CDR2 SYDVKM. The junction had 2 bases not matched to a gene; V was cut back by 5 bases and J by 1 base. The cohort comprised adults aged about 18 to 100 years residing in 20 to 30 US areas. Participants reported their clinical history, and cohort assignment relied on those reports. Sequenced input: PBMCs or T cells enriched from blood (not recorded which). The J gene is TRBJ1-3, the V gene TRBV28; 7 bases fit TRBD1. The sequence was collected from a woman younger than 30 with acute COVID-19. CDR3: CASSQGDSGNTIYF. CDR3 coding DNA: TGTGCCAGCAGTCAGGGGGATTCTGGAAACACCATATATTTT.